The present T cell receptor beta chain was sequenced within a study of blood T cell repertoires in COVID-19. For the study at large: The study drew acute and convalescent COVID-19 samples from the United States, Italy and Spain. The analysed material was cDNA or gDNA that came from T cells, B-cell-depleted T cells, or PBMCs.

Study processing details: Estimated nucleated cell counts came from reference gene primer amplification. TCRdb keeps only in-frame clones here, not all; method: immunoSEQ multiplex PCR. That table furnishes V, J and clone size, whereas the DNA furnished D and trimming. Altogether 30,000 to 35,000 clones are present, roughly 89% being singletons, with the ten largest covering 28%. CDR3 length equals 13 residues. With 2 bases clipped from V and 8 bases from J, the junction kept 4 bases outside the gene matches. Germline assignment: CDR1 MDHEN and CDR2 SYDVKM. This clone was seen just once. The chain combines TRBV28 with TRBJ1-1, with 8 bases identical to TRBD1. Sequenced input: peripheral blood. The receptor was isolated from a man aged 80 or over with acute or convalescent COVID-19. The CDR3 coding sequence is TGTGCCAGCAGTTTACCCGGGACAGGAGAAGCTTTCTTT. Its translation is CASSLPGTGEAFF.